Listed below are T cell receptor beta chains from one sample, sequenced in a study of neurological immune-mediated disorders. TCRdb independently ran MiXCR on the 5' RACE reads; one entry per CDR3 protein. The sample holds 70,000 or so distinct CDR3 sequences; 4% to 6% are singletons and the top ten take about 2.8%. The sample was PBMCs. These receptors were obtained from a woman aged 25 to 39 with multiple sclerosis. The CDR3 runs from the conserved cysteine through the conserved F or W. A D gene is named only where the DNA matches it firmly. The listing skips clone size in some rows; elsewhere it reads once, few, many or a size class.

clone_size j_call v_call d_call cdr3_nt cdr3_aa
many TRBJ2-2 TRBV27 NA TGTGCCAGCAGGAAGGGACCTACCGGGGAGCTGTTTTTT CASRKGPTGELFF
NA TRBJ1-5 TRBV5-1 TRBD1 TGCGCCAGCAGCCCGCAGGGGGATCAGCCCCAGCATTTT CASSPQGDQPQHF
few TRBJ2-5 TRBV20-1 NA TGCAGTGCTGACCGGATGAAGGCAGTCCAAGAGACCCAGTACTTC CSADRMKAVQETQYF
many TRBJ1-1 TRBV5-1 TRBD1 TGCGCCAGCAGCTGGGACAGAATGAACACTGAAGCTTTCTTT CASSWDRMNTEAFF
many TRBJ1-2 TRBV20-1 TRBD1 TGCAGTGCCTTGGGACAGCCCCTCTATGGCTACACCTTC CSALGQPLYGYTF
many TRBJ1-6 TRBV11-2 NA TGTGCCAGCAGCTTAGGGGTCGGGGTGGGCTCTAATTCACCCCTCCACTTT CASSLGVGVGSNSPLHF
many TRBJ2-1 TRBV20-1 TRBD2 TGCAGTGCTAGTGGGCTAGCGGGGTTCTCCTCCTACAATGAGCAGTTCTTC CSASGLAGFSSYNEQFF
few TRBJ2-1 TRBV6-6 NA TGTGCCAGCAGTCACAACGCTCCCGGGGAGTGGGAGCAGTTCTTC CASSHNAPGEWEQFF
many TRBJ1-2 TRBV29-1 NA TGCAGCGTTGAAGAAAGACAGGAAAGCTACACCTTC CSVEERQESYTF
many TRBJ2-5 TRBV5-1 TRBD2 TGCGCCAGCAGCAGCGGGACGACTAGGGAGACCCAGTACTTC CASSSGTTRETQYF